Below are 25 T cell receptor beta chains sequenced from a single sample in a study of T cell responses to AZD1222 COVID-19 vaccine. Profiled with immunoSEQ multiplex PCR; TCRdb holds only in-frame clones, not every one. Of over 60,000 clones listed, about nine tenths were seen once; the top ten hold under 30%. Sequencing used peripheral blood, obtained on day 0 of AZD1222 vaccination. The receptors stem from an adult in good health.

This clone was counted a few times. This rearrangement joins TRBV30 to TRBJ1-2, with 8 bases fitting TRBD1. V dropped 5 bases and J dropped 4; count of bases not matched to a gene: 6. Germline V gives CDR1 GTSNPN, CDR2 SVGIG (reference sequence). The CDR3 consists of 13 residues. CDR3 bases: TGTGCCTGGGGACAGGGCCTATCCTATGGCTACACCTTC. Encoded protein: CAWGQGLSYGYTF. Supplemented by reference TRBV30 and TRBJ1-2, the full variable domain reads SQTIHQWPATLVQPVGSPLSLECTVEGTSNPNLYWYRQAAGRGLQLLFYSVGIGQISSEVPQNLSASRPQDRQFILSSKKLLLSDSGFYLCAWGQGLSYGYTFGSGTRLTVV.

In DNA form, the CDR3 reads TGTGCCACCAGTGAAGTAACAGATACGCAGTATTTT. Protein product: CATSEVTDTQYF. The rearrangement joins TRBV24-1 to TRBJ2-3, with D hard to call. The CDR3 length is 12 residues. Germline assignment: CDR1 KGHDR and CDR2 SFDVKD. Deletions cut 4 bases from V and 3 bases from J, with 4 bases between.

This chain links TRBV10-3 with TRBJ2-2; 8 nucleotides agree with TRBD1. V trimming: 3 bases; J trimming: 1 base; junction bases outside the gene matches: 10. The CDR3 has 18 amino acids. The V gene's germline CDR1 is ENHRY and CDR2 SYGVKD. CDR3 DNA sequence: TGTGCCATCAGTGACTATCCCGCCGGGACAGGGAACACCGGGGAGCTGTTTTTT. It yields the protein CAISDYPAGTGNTGELFF.

The chain joins TRBV6-5 to TRBJ2-1; the match to TRBD2 covers 12 bases. This CDR3 is built from 15 residues. J gave up 7 bases and V 5 bases, and 6 bases lay outside the gene matches. The germline V gene has CDR1 MNHEY and CDR2 SVGAGI. The CDR3 region is CASSPSGGAWNEQFF. The CDR3 region has the DNA TGTGCCAGCAGTCCTAGCGGGGGGGCGTGGAATGAGCAGTTCTTC.

This chain uses TRBV19 with TRBJ1-6; TRBD1 might be the D (6 bases). The germline gives CDR1 LNHDA, CDR2 SQIVND (reference sequence). V was pared by 6 bases and J by 6 bases, with 27 bases between. CDR3 length equals 19 residues. CDR3 nucleotide sequence: TGTGCCAGTAGCTCATCTACAGGGTTTTGGGGGTCTGTTAATTCACCCCTCCACTTT. Translation: CASSSSTGFWGSVNSPLHF.

The chain employs TRBV9 and TRBJ2-4; maybe TRBD1 (6 bases). The CDR3 extends over 14 amino acids. Looked up from germline, CDR1 is SGDLS and CDR2 is YYNGEE. V was pared by 0 bases and J by 4 bases, with 8 bases between. The CDR3 protein is CASSVAGEKNIQYF. CDR3 nucleotide sequence: TGTGCCAGCAGCGTAGCAGGGGAGAAAAACATTCAGTACTTC.

This sequence joins TRBV28 and TRBJ2-5; 7 nucleotides line up with TRBD2. J was trimmed by 5 bases and V by 2 bases; bases with no gene match: 14. This CDR3 comprises 17 residues. Germline CDR1 MDHEN, CDR2 SYDVKM. CDR3 loop: CASSLPRAGESWETQYF. CDR3 nucleotides: TGTGCCAGCAGTTTACCACGGGCGGGGGAAAGCTGGGAGACCCAGTACTTC. Full variable domain (remainder filled in from reference TRBV28 and TRBJ2-5): DVKVTQSSRYLVKRTGEKVFLECVQDMDHENMFWYRQDPGLGLRLIYFSYDVKMKEKGDIPEGYSVSREKKERFSLILESASTNQTSMYLCASSLPRAGESWETQYFGPGTRLLVL.

The CDR3 is CASSPGVAEYNEQFF. CDR3 bases: TGTGCCAGCAGCCCGGGAGTAGCGGAGTACAATGAGCAGTTCTTC. The chain combines TRBV5-5 with TRBJ2-1; weak D call: TRBD2 (6 bases). The germline CDR1 and CDR2 sequences are SGHKS and YYEKEE (reference sequence). The CDR3 extends over 15 amino acids. Trimming left V 4 bases short and J 4 bases short, with 15 bases between.

V usage is TRBV6-2 or TRBV6-3 and J usage is TRBJ1-2, with D hard to call. CDR1 and CDR2 from the germline V gene are MNHEY and SVGEGT. V was pared by 1 base and J by 2 bases, with 8 bases between. CDR3 length equals 14 residues. Written as DNA, the CDR3 is TGTGCCAGCAGTTACTTACAGAGAAACTATGGCTACACCTTC. Its translation is CASSYLQRNYGYTF.

The CDR3 DNA is TGTGCCAGCAGTGAACACCGAGCAGGGGGCGCGAGGGGCTACACCTTC. It yields the protein CASSEHRAGGARGYTF. The V gene is TRBV25-1, the J gene TRBJ1-2; TRBD1 matches at 8 bases. J gave up 8 bases and V 2 bases, and 13 bases lay outside the gene matches. The CDR3 runs 16 residues. Germline CDR1 and CDR2: MGHDK and SYGVNS.

The gene calls are TRBV7-8 and TRBJ2-1; 8 bases fit TRBD2. Germline lookup yields CDR1 SGHVS and CDR2 FQNEAQ. CDR3 length: 15 amino acids. V lost 2 bases to trimming and J lost 4 bases; unmatched junction nucleotides: 4. The CDR3 DNA follows: TGTGCCAGCAGCTTATGGAGCGGGGGATACAATGAGCAGTTCTTC. Translating it yields CASSLWSGGYNEQFF.

This chain links TRBV27 with TRBJ1-5; D is unclear. Germline CDR1 reads MNHEY; CDR2 reads SMNVEV (reference sequence). V shed 8 bases and J shed 7 bases, with 9 bases lying between them. The CDR3 extends over 11 amino acids. For the CDR3, the DNA is TGTGCCAGCCTTACTCCCCAGCCCCAGCATTTT. It specifies CASLTPQPQHF.

This clone was picked up one time. The V call is TRBV20-1, the J call TRBJ2-1; tentatively, D is TRBD1 (5 bases). The CDR3 length is 11 residues. Trimming removed 3 bases from V and 9 bases from J, with 9 bases in between. Germline loops: CDR1 DFQATT, CDR2 SNEGSKA (reference sequence). CDR3 sequence reads: CSASWGLEQFF. In DNA, the CDR3 is TGCAGTGCTAGTTGGGGCCTTGAGCAGTTCTTC.

The gene calls are TRBV4-2 and TRBJ2-7; 12 bases line up with TRBD2. This CDR3 has 18 amino acids. CDR1 and CDR2 (germline): LGHNA, YNFKEQ. V trimming: 4 bases; J trimming: 0 bases; junction bases outside the gene matches: 10. Here the CDR3 reads CASSLMTSGGSSSYEQYF. The CDR3 DNA reads TGTGCCAGCAGCCTAATGACTAGCGGGGGCTCGAGCTCCTACGAGCAGTACTTC.

V usage is TRBV11-2 and J usage is TRBJ1-1, with TRBD1 matching 8 bases. J lost 4 bases, V lost 3 bases, and 7 bases had no gene match. There are 15 residues in the CDR3. Germline CDR1 SGHAT, CDR2 FQNNGV. The CDR3 protein is CASSFRGRGGTEAFF. The CDR3 bases are TGTGCCAGCAGCTTCAGGGGGCGGGGGGGCACTGAAGCTTTCTTT.

The V call is TRBV7-9, the J call TRBJ2-7; the D gene is possibly TRBD2 (5 bases). The CDR3 loop spans 11 amino acids. Per germline, CDR1 SEHNR and CDR2 FQNEAQ (reference sequence). V lost 7 bases and J 4 bases, leaving 8 bases between the germline ends. This CDR3 is CASTPGYEQYF. Here the CDR3 DNA reads TGTGCCAGCACCCCGGGATACGAGCAGTACTTC. The entire variable domain, with the rest obtained from reference TRBV7-9 and TRBJ2-7, is as follows: DTGVSQNPRHKITKRGQNVTFRCDPISEHNRLYWYRQTLGQGPEFLTYFQNEAQLEKSRLLSDRFSAERPKGSFSTLEIQRTEQGDSAMYLCASTPGYEQYFGPGTRLTVT.

This clone was counted once. The chain joins TRBV21-1 to TRBJ1-5. TRBV21-1 is labeled a pseudogene. The length of the CDR3 is 18 residues. Here the CDR3 reads CASSARTGGECIVQPQHF. CDR3 DNA sequence: TGTGCCAGCAGCGCCCGGACGGGGGGCGAGTGTATCGTGCAGCCCCAGCATTTT.

This rearrangement joins TRBV6-5 to TRBJ1-6; no clear D. The CDR3 spans 14 residues. CDR1 and CDR2 (germline): MNHEY, SVGAGI. V was cut by 6 bases and J by 12 bases, with 18 bases left in between. The CDR3 loop reads CASRQPPVMGPLHF. In DNA form, the CDR3 reads TGTGCCAGCAGACAGCCCCCGGTCATGGGACCCCTCCACTTT.

CDR3 residues: CASSQGGLGKGYTF. In DNA, the CDR3 is TGCGCCAGCAGCCAGGGAGGCCTAGGGAAAGGCTACACCTTC. The J gene is TRBJ1-2, the V gene TRBV4-1; unclear D gene. The V end lost 3 bases, the J end lost 8 bases, and 16 bases lay between the germline ends. Looked up from germline, CDR1 is MGHRA and CDR2 is YSYEKL. This CDR3 region has 14 residues.

This clone is a singleton in its sample. The rearrangement joins TRBV6-5 to TRBJ1-1; 7 nucleotides line up with TRBD1. This CDR3 contains 14 residues. Trimming removed 7 bases from V and 1 base from J; junction bases left unmatched: 6. Per germline, CDR1 MNHEY and CDR2 SVGAGI. Written as DNA, the CDR3 is TGTGCCAGCACCCGTGGGACAGAGAACACTGAAGCTTTCTTT. Its translation: CASTRGTENTEAFF.

The CDR3 region is CASGRGRNTEAFF. In DNA form, the CDR3 reads TGTGCCAGCGGGCGAGGGAGGAACACTGAAGCTTTCTTT. This chain uses TRBV7-2 with TRBJ1-1; D unclear. The CDR3 is 13 amino acids. The V end was cut by 8 bases, the J end by 1 base, with 11 bases between. The V gene's germline CDR1 is SGHTA and CDR2 FQGNSA.

This clone was seen a single time. V is TRBV7-2 and J is TRBJ1-1, with 9 positions matching TRBD1. The ends lost 1 base at V and 4 bases at J; junction bases unmatched: 10. Germline assignment: CDR1 SGHTA and CDR2 FQGNSA. The CDR3 covers 17 residues. Here the CDR3 reads CASSLDGGQGKSTEAFF. DNA of the CDR3: TGTGCCAGCAGCTTAGACGGGGGACAGGGTAAAAGCACTGAAGCTTTCTTT.

V usage is TRBV2 and J usage is TRBJ2-4, with unresolved D. The CDR3 runs to 13 residues. Trimming removed 1 base from V and 7 bases from J, with 8 bases in between. Germline V gene lookup returns CDR1 SNHLY and CDR2 FYNNEI. CDR3 protein: CASSEDLGNIQYF. The CDR3 DNA reads TGTGCCAGCAGTGAAGATTTGGGGAACATTCAGTACTTC.

The gene calls are TRBV11-2 and TRBJ2-5; the match to TRBD2 covers 10 bases. Germline values: CDR1 SGHAT, CDR2 FQNNGV. This CDR3 has 17 amino acids. V trimming: 5 bases; J trimming: 2 bases; junction bases outside the gene matches: 11. The CDR3: CASSPRGSGGHQETQYF. The CDR3 DNA sequence: TGTGCCAGCAGCCCCCGGGGTAGCGGGGGGCATCAAGAGACCCAGTACTTC.

This clone was recorded a few times. The CDR3 nucleotides read TGTGCTAGTGCCCTGGGACAGGGAAGCAATCAGCCCCAGCATTTT. Amino acid sequence: CASALGQGSNQPQHF. This chain links TRBV12-5 with TRBJ1-5; TRBD1 matches at 9 bases. Germline V gene sequence: CDR1 LGHNT, CDR2 FRNRAP. The J segment lost 1 base and the V segment lost 7 bases, leaving 5 bases of the junction unmatched. The CDR3 is made up of 15 amino acids.